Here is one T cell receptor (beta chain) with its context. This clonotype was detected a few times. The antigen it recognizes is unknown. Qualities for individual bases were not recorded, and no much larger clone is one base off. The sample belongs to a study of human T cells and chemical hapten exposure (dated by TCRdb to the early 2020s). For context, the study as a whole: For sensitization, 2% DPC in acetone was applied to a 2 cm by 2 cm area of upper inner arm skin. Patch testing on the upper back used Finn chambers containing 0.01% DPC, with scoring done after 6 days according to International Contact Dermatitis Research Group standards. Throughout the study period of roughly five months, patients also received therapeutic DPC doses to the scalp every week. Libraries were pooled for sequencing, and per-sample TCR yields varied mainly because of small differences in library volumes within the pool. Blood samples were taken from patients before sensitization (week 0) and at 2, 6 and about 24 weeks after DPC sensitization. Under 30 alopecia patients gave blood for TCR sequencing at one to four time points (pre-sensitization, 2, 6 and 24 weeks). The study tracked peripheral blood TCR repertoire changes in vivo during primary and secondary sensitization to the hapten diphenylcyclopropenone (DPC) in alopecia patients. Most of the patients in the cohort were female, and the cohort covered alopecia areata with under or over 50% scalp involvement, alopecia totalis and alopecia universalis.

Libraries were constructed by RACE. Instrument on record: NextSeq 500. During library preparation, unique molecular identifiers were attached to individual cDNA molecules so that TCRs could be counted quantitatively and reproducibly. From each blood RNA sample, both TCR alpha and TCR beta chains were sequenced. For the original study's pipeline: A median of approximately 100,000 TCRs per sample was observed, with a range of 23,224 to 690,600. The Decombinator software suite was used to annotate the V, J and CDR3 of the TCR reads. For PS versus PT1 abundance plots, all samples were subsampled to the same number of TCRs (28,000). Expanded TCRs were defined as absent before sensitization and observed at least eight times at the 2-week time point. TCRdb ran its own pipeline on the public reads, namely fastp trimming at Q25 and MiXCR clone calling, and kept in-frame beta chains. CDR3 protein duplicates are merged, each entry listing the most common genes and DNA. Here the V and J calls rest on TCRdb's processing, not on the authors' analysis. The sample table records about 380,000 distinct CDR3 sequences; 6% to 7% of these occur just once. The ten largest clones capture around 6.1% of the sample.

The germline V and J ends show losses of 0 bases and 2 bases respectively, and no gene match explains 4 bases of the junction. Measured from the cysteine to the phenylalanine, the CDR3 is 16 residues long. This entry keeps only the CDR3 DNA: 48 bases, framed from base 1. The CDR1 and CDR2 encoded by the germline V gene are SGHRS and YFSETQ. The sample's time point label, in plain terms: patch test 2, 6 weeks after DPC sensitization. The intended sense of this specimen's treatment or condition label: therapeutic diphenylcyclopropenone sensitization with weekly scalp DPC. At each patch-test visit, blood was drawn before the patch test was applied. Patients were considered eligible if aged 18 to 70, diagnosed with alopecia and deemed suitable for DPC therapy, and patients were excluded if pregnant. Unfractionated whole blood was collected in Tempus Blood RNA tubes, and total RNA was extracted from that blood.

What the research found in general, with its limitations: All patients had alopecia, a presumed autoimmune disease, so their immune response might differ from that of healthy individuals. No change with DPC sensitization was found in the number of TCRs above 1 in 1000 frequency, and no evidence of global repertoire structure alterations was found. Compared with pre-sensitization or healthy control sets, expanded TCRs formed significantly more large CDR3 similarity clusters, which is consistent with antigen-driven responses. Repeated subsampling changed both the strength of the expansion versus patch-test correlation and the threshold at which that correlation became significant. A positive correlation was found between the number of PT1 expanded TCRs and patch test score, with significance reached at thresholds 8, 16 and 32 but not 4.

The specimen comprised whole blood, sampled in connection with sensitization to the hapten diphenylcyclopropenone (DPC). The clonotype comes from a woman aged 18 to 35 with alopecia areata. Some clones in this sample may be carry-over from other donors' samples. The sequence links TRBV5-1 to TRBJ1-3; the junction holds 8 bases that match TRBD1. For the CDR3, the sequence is CASSLGQGAPGNTIYF. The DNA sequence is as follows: TGCGCCAGCAGCTTGGGGCAGGGGGCGCCTGGAAACACCATATATTTT.